This T cell receptor beta chain stems from a study of blood T cell repertoires in COVID-19. Study-level information: Spain, Italy and the United States supplied samples that represented acute and convalescent COVID-19.

The CDR3 covers 14 residues. Germline V gene sequence: CDR1 LGHDT, CDR2 YNNKEL (reference sequence). The V and J ends lost 2 bases and 2 bases respectively, with 9 bases between them. Clones were sequenced by immunoSEQ multiplex PCR, and TCRdb holds only the in-frame ones, with some missing. The sample holds about 210,000 clones, around four fifths seen once. The receptor comes from a woman of 80 years or more with COVID-19, enrolled during active disease. V gene TRBV3-1 (or the pseudogene TRBV3-2) combines with J gene TRBJ1-1, with D possibly matching TRBD1 (5 bases). The sequenced sample consisted of peripheral blood. Written as DNA, the CDR3 is TGTGCCAGCAGCCAATCAGACAGAAACACTGAAGCTTTCTTT. Amino acids: CASSQSDRNTEAFF.